The sequence of this TCR beta chain was determined in a study of identical twins. Germline V gives CDR1 MDHEN, CDR2 SYDVKM. With 3 bases removed from V and 3 bases from J, the gap between germline ends came to 21 bases. The length of the CDR3 is 17 residues. With respect to this clonotype: Antigen: not known.

A universal primer site was added by template switching, and unique molecular identifiers were carried by the cDNA. Each CDR3 protein is one row after TCRdb ran MiXCR on the 5' RACE reads. There are a few hundred thousand distinct CDR3 sequences in the sample; roughly 12% occur only once, and roughly 7.8% lies in the top ten. Study results and caveats: Whereas memory repertoires showed no such difference, abundant cord blood beta clonotypes carried fewer insertions.

These data also formed part of another study, on yellow fever vaccine responses in identical twins.

Sequenced sample: CD8+ T cells sorted from blood. This clonotype originated in a woman younger than 30 in good health. The J gene is TRBJ2-7, the V gene TRBV28; no firm D call. In DNA, the CDR3 is TGTGCCAGCAGTTTGCTGCCTCCGGAAAGCGCCTTCTACGAGCAGTACTTC. This gives the protein CASSLLPPESAFYEQYF.